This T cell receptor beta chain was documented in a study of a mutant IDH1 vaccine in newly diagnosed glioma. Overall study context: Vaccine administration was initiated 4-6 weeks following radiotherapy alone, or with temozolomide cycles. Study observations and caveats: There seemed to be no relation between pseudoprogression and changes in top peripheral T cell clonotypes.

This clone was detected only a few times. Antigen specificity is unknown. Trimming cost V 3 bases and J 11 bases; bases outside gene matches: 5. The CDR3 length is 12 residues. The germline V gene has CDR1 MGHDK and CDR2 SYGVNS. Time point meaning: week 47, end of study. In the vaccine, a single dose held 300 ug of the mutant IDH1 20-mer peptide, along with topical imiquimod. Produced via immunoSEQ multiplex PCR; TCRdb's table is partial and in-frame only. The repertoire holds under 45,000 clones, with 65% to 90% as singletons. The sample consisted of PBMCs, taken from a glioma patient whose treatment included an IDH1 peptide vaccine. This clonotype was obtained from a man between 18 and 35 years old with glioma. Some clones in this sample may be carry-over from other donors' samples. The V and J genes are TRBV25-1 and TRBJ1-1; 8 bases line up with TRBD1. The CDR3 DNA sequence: TGTGCCAGCAGTGAGACAGGGGCATGGGCTTTCTTT. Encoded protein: CASSETGAWAFF.